This TCR beta chain was sequenced during a study of blood T cells in healthy people across ages. Together with a sample-barcoded 5' primer, a J-beta primer mix was included in a second PCR lasting about 7 to 11 cycles. Any given sample supplied a minimum of 2.5 million CDR3-containing paired-end reads. TCRdb reanalysed the 5' RACE reads using MiXCR and keeps one entry per CDR3 protein. In the table there are about 1,400,000 distinct CDR3 sequences, around 42% of which are singletons. The CDR3 consists of 14 residues. Trimming took 8 bases from V and 4 from J, leaving 17 bases between them. Per the germline V gene, CDR1 is LNHNV and CDR2 is YYDKDF (reference sequence). Per sample, at least 6 micrograms of total RNA were extracted. Overall study findings and caveats: Unsorted PBMCs blocked a conclusive comparison of naive and antigen-experienced cells.

About this clonotype itself: As yet, its antigen is unknown.

Input material: blood. The chain uses TRBV15 and TRBJ1-2, with TRBD1 as a possible D gene (5 bases). This sequence was found in a woman aged 18-29 years in good health. CDR3 amino acids: CATGSRQGSYGYTF. CDR3 sequence (DNA): TGTGCCACCGGCTCGAGGCAGGGCAGCTATGGCTACACCTTC.